The clone carrying this T cell receptor beta chain was seen a handful of times. The CDR3 runs 11 residues. Germline CDR1 is MDHEN and CDR2 is SYDVKM. V lost 5 bases, J lost 3 bases, and 5 bases lay in between. Original data processing: Cell counts per sample came from amplifying reference gene primers. TCRdb's table, derived via immunoSEQ multiplex PCR, lists solely in-frame clones and lacks some. That table supplies the V and J calls and clone size; D and trimming were determined from the DNA. Here the sample spans some 240,000 clones, 70% to 85% being singletons. The data are from a study of blood T cell repertoires in COVID-19. Study-level information: The United States, Italy and Spain supplied acute and convalescent COVID-19 samples. T cells, B-cell-depleted T cells, or PBMCs provided the cDNA or gDNA that served as material.

This TCR was recovered from an elderly woman with acute or convalescent COVID-19. The chain uses TRBV28 and TRBJ2-7; unclear D gene. The specimen was peripheral blood. CDR3 sequence: CASSRVYEQYF. The CDR3 DNA sequence: TGTGCCAGCAGTCGCGTCTACGAGCAGTACTTC.